A selection of T cell receptor beta chains follows, all from one sample in a study of patients and donors after allogeneic stem cell transplantation. TCRdb reprocessed the RT-PCR reads via MiXCR and lists one record per CDR3 protein. The data show 800,000 to 1,000,000 distinct CDR3 sequences, around 17% seen once. Sequenced input: blood, either unsorted or a sorted T cell fraction (not recorded which). These receptors were taken from a human donor who was either an allogeneic HSCT recipient or a stem cell or donor lymphocyte infusion donor (not recorded which). It is not recorded whose cells these are; they may come from a transplant donor. CDR3s include the opening cysteine and the closing phenylalanine or tryptophan. A D gene is named only where the DNA matches it firmly. The size field is filled for only some rows; it gives once, few, many or a size class.

V gene	clone size	D gene	J gene	CDR3 DNA	CDR3 protein
TRBV5-4	.	.	TRBJ1-1	TGTGCCAGCAGCTTGGGGCGACAGTTCCCTATGAAAGTGACTGAAGCTTTCTTT	CASSLGRQFPMKVTEAFF
TRBV6-2/TRBV6-3	.	TRBD1	TRBJ1-6	TGTGCCAGCAGTGACCCGACAGGGAGCTCCTATAATTCACCCCTCCACTTT	CASSDPTGSSYNSPLHF
TRBV18	few	TRBD1	TRBJ2-5	TGTGCCAGCTCACCGACCTTTGGGGACAGGGGTTTAAAGACCCAGTACTTC	CASSPTFGDRGLKTQYF
TRBV4-1	few	.	TRBJ1-1	TGCGCCAGCAGCCAACAGGAGGGAACCTACGCTGAAGCTTTCTTT	CASSQQEGTYAEAFF
TRBV12-3/TRBV12-4	few	.	TRBJ1-1	TGTGCCAGCAGTTTAAATGGGCAGGATGGTGAAGCTTTCTTT	CASSLNGQDGEAFF
TRBV12-3/TRBV12-4	few	TRBD1	TRBJ2-2	TGTGCCAGCAGGAGGGGGCCGGAGACCGGGGAGCTGTTTTTT	CASRRGPETGELFF
TRBV18	.	.	TRBJ1-6	TGTGCCAGCTCACCAACGACAGATTCACCCCTCCACTTT	CASSPTTDSPLHF
TRBV20-1	many	.	TRBJ2-1	TGCAGTGCTAGAGTTCCAGGCCTCTCCTACAATGAGCAGTTCTTC	CSARVPGLSYNEQFF
TRBV12-3/TRBV12-4	few	.	TRBJ2-6	TGTGCGAGCAGGGCGGCCTCTGGGGCCAACGTCCTGACTTTC	CASRAASGANVLTF
TRBV10-3	.	.	TRBJ2-7	TGTGCCATCAGTGAAATAAGGGATTTCTACGAGCAGTACTTC	CAISEIRDFYEQYF
TRBV20-1	.	.	TRBJ2-1	TGCAGTGCGAACCCCCGGGACTCCAACCGCAATGAGCAGTTCTTC	CSANPRDSNRNEQFF
TRBV5-5	.	.	TRBJ2-4	TGTGCCAGCAGCTTGGGGACAGTGATAGCCAAAAACATTCAGTACTTC	CASSLGTVIAKNIQYF
TRBV12-3/TRBV12-4	.	TRBD1	TRBJ1-1	TGTGCCAGCGGGGGACAGGGGGCGAGGACTGAAGCTTTCTTT	CASGGQGARTEAFF
TRBV18	few	TRBD1	TRBJ1-1	TGTGCCAGCTCACCAAGGACAGGGCCCACTGAAGCTTTCTTT	CASSPRTGPTEAFF
TRBV15	.	.	TRBJ2-3	TGTGCCACCTTGGGGACACCAACTGGGGCAGATACGCAGTATTTT	CATLGTPTGADTQYF
TRBV11-1	.	TRBD1	TRBJ1-2	TGTGCCAGCAGCGTAGACAGGGCGGACTATGGCTACACCTTC	CASSVDRADYGYTF
TRBV6-2/TRBV6-3	.	.	TRBJ1-4	TGTGCCAGCAGAGCCCAATGGGATTCAACTAATGAAAAACTGTTTTTT	CASRAQWDSTNEKLFF
TRBV5-1	.	.	TRBJ2-1	TGCGCCAGCAGCTTGGACCCTAGCGCGACATACAATGAGCAGTTCTTC	CASSLDPSATYNEQFF
TRBV7-8	.	.	TRBJ2-7	TGTGCCAGCAGCTTAGCGTCAGGGTACATCTACGAGCAGTACTTC	CASSLASGYIYEQYF
TRBV3-1	many	.	TRBJ1-1	TGTGCCAGCAGCCAACTCTTACAGGGATCTGAAGCTTTCTTT	CASSQLLQGSEAFF
TRBV7-6	many	.	TRBJ2-2	TGTGCCAGCAGCTTAGCGGGCGTATCTTTGAACACCGGGGAGCTGTTTTTT	CASSLAGVSLNTGELFF
TRBV29-1	many	.	TRBJ2-7	TGCAGCGTTGTTAAGGGATACGGCGAGCAGTACTTC	CSVVKGYGEQYF
TRBV6-1	.	TRBD1	TRBJ1-2	TGTGCCAGCGGGAGCCCGGGACAGGGATTCTATGGCTACACCTTC	CASGSPGQGFYGYTF
TRBV15	many	TRBD1	TRBJ1-2	TGTGCCACCAGCAGAGGTGGACAGGGAGCAGAAGGCTACACCTTC	CATSRGGQGAEGYTF
TRBV10-3	.	TRBD2	TRBJ2-3	TGTGCCATCAGTGAGTCGGTGAGCGGGGGGGGAGATACGCAGTATTTT	CAISESVSGGGDTQYF
TRBV5-1	.	TRBD1	TRBJ2-7	TGCGCCAGCAGCCCCCGGACAGGGAAATTGGACGAGCAGTACTTC	CASSPRTGKLDEQYF
TRBV12-3/TRBV12-4	few	.	TRBJ1-2	TGTGCCAGCAGTTCCCAAAAGGGCGGCTACACCTTC	CASSSQKGGYTF
TRBV12-3/TRBV12-4	many	.	TRBJ2-5	TGTGCCAGCAGTTTAAGTGGGATAGAGGAGACCCAGTACTTC	CASSLSGIEETQYF
TRBV29-1	many	.	TRBJ1-2	TGCAGCGTTGAAGGTGGGGGGACCTGGTATGGCTACACCTTC	CSVEGGGTWYGYTF
TRBV6-5	.	.	TRBJ1-1	TGTGCCAGCAGTTTAGGTGCAGGGACTAACACTGAAGCTTTCTTT	CASSLGAGTNTEAFF
TRBV5-8	.	TRBD2	TRBJ2-7	TGTGCCAGCAGCTTATTTAGGACTAGCGGTCTATACGAGCAGTACTTC	CASSLFRTSGLYEQYF
TRBV6-1	few	.	TRBJ2-5	TGTGCCAGCAGTCCGTGGAGGCGGGAAGTGACCCAGTACTTC	CASSPWRREVTQYF
TRBV5-1	.	TRBD2	TRBJ2-2	TGCGCCAGCAGCTTGGAAATCGCGGGGGTGAACACCGGGGAGCTGTTTTTT	CASSLEIAGVNTGELFF
TRBV12-3/TRBV12-4	few	.	TRBJ1-3	TGTGCCAGCAGTTTTATACTGTCCGGGAAGCGTCGTGGAAACACCATATATTTT	CASSFILSGKRRGNTIYF
TRBV20-1	few	.	TRBJ1-6	TGCAGTGCTAGGAGGGTCGGGGGGACTAGCTCCTATAATTCACCCCTCCACTTT	CSARRVGGTSSYNSPLHF
TRBV6-1	.	TRBD2	TRBJ2-2	TGTGCCAGCACCCCCGGGATAGCGGGAGGACTCTCGAACACCGGGGAGCTGTTTTTT	CASTPGIAGGLSNTGELFF
TRBV29-1	many	.	TRBJ2-1	TGCAGCGTTGTTCCGGTTCAGGGTCCCCTCGGTGATCCGTTCTTC	CSVVPVQGPLGDPFF
TRBV30	.	TRBD2	TRBJ2-7	TGTGCCTGGAGCTACAGGACTAGCGAGCAGTACTTC	CAWSYRTSEQYF
TRBV12-3/TRBV12-4	few	.	TRBJ2-1	TGTGCCTCAACCAGGGAAACATCAATAAAAAATGAGCAGTTCTTC	CASTRETSIKNEQFF
TRBV29-1	.	.	TRBJ1-5	TGCAGCGTTGAAGTGAAGGGAGGTCAGCCCCAGCATTTT	CSVEVKGGQPQHF
TRBV19	.	TRBD1	TRBJ1-2	TGTGCCAGTAGACGTCAGGGGGTAGTAGATGGCTACACCTTC	CASRRQGVVDGYTF
TRBV29-1	few	TRBD1	TRBJ2-5	TGCAGCGTTGACGGGACAGAGCGGACCCCTTTCCAAGAGACCCAGTACTTC	CSVDGTERTPFQETQYF
TRBV20-1	once	TRBD1	TRBJ1-1	TGCAGTGCTTGGACAGGTTGGGGTGGAACTGAAGCTTTCTTT	CSAWTGWGGTEAFF
TRBV30	few	TRBD1	TRBJ2-7	TGTGCCTGGAGTGTACAGGGGGGATCGGGCTACGAGCAGTACTTC	CAWSVQGGSGYEQYF
TRBV12-3/TRBV12-4	few	.	TRBJ1-3	TGTGCCAGCACCCTGGGGGGAAACACCATATATTTT	CASTLGGNTIYF
TRBV29-1	.	.	TRBJ1-1	TGCAGCGTTGATATGTTTGGGGACACTGAAGCTTTCTTT	CSVDMFGDTEAFF
TRBV5-1	.	.	TRBJ1-4	TGCGCCAGCAGCGAGGCTGGGCCGAGGGGGGAAAAACTGTTTTTT	CASSEAGPRGEKLFF
TRBV5-1	.	TRBD1	TRBJ2-5	TGCGCCAGCACACTCGAGGGGGCTGGGGGAGAGACCCAGTACTTC	CASTLEGAGGETQYF
TRBV20-1	.	TRBD2	TRBJ2-1	TGCAGTCTACGTACTAGCGGGAGGAGGAATGAGCAGTTCTTC	CSLRTSGRRNEQFF
TRBV6-1	.	.	TRBJ2-2	TGTGCCAGCAGCGAACCCGGGGGAAACACCGGGGAGCTGTTTTTT	CASSEPGGNTGELFF
TRBV4-3	few	TRBD2	TRBJ2-3	TGCGCCAGCAGCCGACAAACTAGCGGGGCTACAGATACGCAGTATTTT	CASSRQTSGATDTQYF
TRBV12-3/TRBV12-4	many	.	TRBJ1-4	TGTGCCAGCAGTTTGGAACAGGGCGGAAAACTGTTTTTT	CASSLEQGGKLFF
TRBV6-1	few	TRBD1	TRBJ2-2	TGTGCCAGCAGACCGACAGGGGTTACCGGGGAGCTGTTTTTT	CASRPTGVTGELFF